Presented here are 24 T cell receptor beta chains from one specimen sequenced in a study of blood T cell repertoires in COVID-19. TCRdb's table, derived via immunoSEQ multiplex PCR, lists solely in-frame clones and lacks some. The sample includes about 220,000 clones, 80% to 90% of them seen just once. The sequencing input was peripheral blood. The receptors come from a man in his fifties with active or convalescent COVID-19.

V is TRBV6-5 and J is TRBJ2-2; TRBD2 aligns across 7 bases. Trimming removed 2 bases from V and 2 bases from J; junction bases left unmatched: 2. CDR1 and CDR2 (germline): MNHEY, SVGAGI. The length of the CDR3 is 15 residues. For the CDR3, the DNA is TGTGCCAGCAGTTACCAGGGACTAAACACCGGGGAGCTGTTTTTT. This encodes CASSYQGLNTGELFF.

V is TRBV3-1 (or the pseudogene TRBV3-2) and J is TRBJ2-3; 9 nucleotides match TRBD1. V was pared by 4 bases and J by 1 base, with 3 bases of the junction left unmatched. CDR1 LGHDT and CDR2 YNNKEL come from the germline V gene (reference sequence). The CDR3 has 15 residues. The CDR3 loop is CASSPGQGRTDTQYF. The CDR3 DNA reads as TGTGCCAGCAGCCCGGGACAGGGCCGCACAGATACGCAGTATTTT.

The chain has TRBV29-1 and TRBJ2-7, with D possibly matching TRBD1 (6 bases). In germline, CDR1 is SQVTM, CDR2 ANQGSEA. The CDR3 consists of 12 residues. Trimming removed 3 bases from V and 0 bases from J, with 6 bases in between. CDR3 region: CSVETGSYEQYF. The DNA for the CDR3 is TGCAGCGTTGAGACAGGCTCCTACGAGCAGTACTTC.

The rearrangement joins TRBV27 to TRBJ1-5; TRBD1 aligns across 9 bases. The CDR3 contains 14 residues. After removal of 7 bases from V and 7 bases from J, the junction contained 8 bases not matched to a gene. CDR1 is MNHEY, CDR2 SMNVEV, per germline (reference sequence). The CDR3 DNA is TGTGCCAGCAAGACAGGGGGATTGTCGCAGCCCCAGCATTTT. Its translation is CASKTGGLSQPQHF.

The chain recombines TRBV18 with TRBJ2-3, with D possibly being TRBD2 (7 bases). The CDR3 is made up of 13 amino acids. Germline values: CDR1 KGHSH, CDR2 LQKENI. Trimming shortened V by 6 bases and J by 3 bases, and 10 bases separated the two germline ends. The DNA for the CDR3 is TGTGCCAGCTCTCGGGGGGCTACAGATACGCAGTATTTT. Translated: CASSRGATDTQYF.

A few counts support this clone. This rearrangement joins TRBV27 to TRBJ2-7; maybe TRBD1 (5 bases). The CDR3 has 13 residues. The V gene's germline CDR1 is MNHEY and CDR2 SMNVEV (reference sequence). V lost 3 bases and J lost 5, with 11 bases in between. This chain's CDR3 is CASSFGRVHEQYF. The CDR3 region has the DNA TGTGCCAGCAGTTTCGGCAGGGTCCACGAGCAGTACTTC.

V usage is TRBV7-8 and J usage is TRBJ2-7; possibly TRBD1 for D (6 bases). Between the trimmed V and J ends, which lost 1 base and 6 bases, there was a span of 13 bases. Germline CDR1 SGHVS, CDR2 FQNEAQ. This CDR3 is 14 amino acids long. The CDR3, as DNA: TGTGCCAGCAGCTTAGGGGGGCGTGGGGTCGAGCAGTACGTC. Translated: CASSLGGRGVEQYV.

This clone was detected only once. This chain uses TRBV7-2 with TRBJ1-6; D unclear. The CDR3 length is 14 residues. V was clipped by 4 bases and J by 9 bases, with 13 bases between them. The germline gives CDR1 SGHTA, CDR2 FQGNSA. The CDR3 reads CASSWTRSGSPLHF. CDR3 in DNA: TGTGCCAGCAGCTGGACGCGGAGCGGTTCACCCCTCCACTTT.

This rearrangement joins TRBV7-2 to TRBJ2-1; 14 bases line up with TRBD2. The V and J ends lost 5 bases and 15 bases, in that order; junction bases with no gene match: 9. This CDR3 is 14 amino acids long. CDR1 is SGHTA and CDR2 is FQGNSA in the germline V gene. In DNA form, the CDR3 reads TGTGCCAGCAGCCCCGGACTAGCGGGAGGCCCAAGGTTCTTC. Protein sequence: CASSPGLAGGPRFF.

The rearrangement joins TRBV4-1 to TRBJ1-2, with D uncertain. V gave up 1 base and J gave up 8 bases, with 8 bases separating them. Germline values: CDR1 MGHRA, CDR2 YSYEKL. The CDR3 extends over 12 amino acids. Here the CDR3 DNA reads TGCGCCAGCAGCCAAGTCCAGTACGGCTACACCTTC. Translating gives CASSQVQYGYTF.

J is TRBJ1-3 and V is TRBV7-2; TRBD1 is a possible D gene (6 bases). Between the trimmed V and J ends, which lost 2 bases and 0 bases, there was a span of 11 bases. The CDR3 is 16 amino acids. Germline V gene sequence: CDR1 SGHTA, CDR2 FQGNSA. The CDR3 DNA reads TGTGCCAGCAGCTTAACGCAGGGGCCCTCTGGAAACACCATATATTTT. Protein sequence: CASSLTQGPSGNTIYF.

In DNA form, the CDR3 reads TGCGCCAGCAGCCTCCTATGGCCCCCTAGCGGGGGAGGGGAGACCCAGTACTTC. Translation gives CASSLLWPPSGGGETQYF. The chain combines TRBV4-3 with TRBJ2-5; TRBD2 matches 10 bases. The CDR3 sequence is 18 residues long. Germline V gene data show CDR1 as LGHNA and CDR2 as YSLEER. With 4 bases clipped from V and 5 bases from J, the junction kept 16 bases outside the gene matches.

This clone came up a few times. This chain uses TRBV5-4 with TRBJ1-2, with a tentative D call TRBD1 (6 bases). This CDR3 is built from 14 residues. From germline, CDR1 is SGHNT and CDR2 YYREEE (reference sequence). Trimming shortened V by 0 bases and J by 2 bases, and 8 bases separated the two germline ends. The CDR3 here is CASSLGDRNYGYTF. DNA of the CDR3: TGTGCCAGCAGCTTGGGTGACAGGAACTATGGCTACACCTTC.

This clone was counted between two and nine times. V usage is TRBV7-2 and J usage is TRBJ2-1, with 9 bases matching TRBD1. This CDR3 spans 15 amino acids. The germline gives CDR1 SGHTA, CDR2 FQGNSA. Trimming at V came to 6 bases and at J to 7 bases, leaving 10 bases not matched to a gene. The CDR3 protein is CASSYRDRESNEQFF. The CDR3 DNA sequence: TGTGCCAGCAGTTACCGGGACAGGGAATCGAATGAGCAGTTCTTC.

The chain recombines TRBV21-1 with TRBJ1-1. TRBV21-1 is a listed pseudogene. The CDR3 has 15 amino acids. CDR3 nucleotides: TGTGCCAGCACCCCTGGGGAGGGGCTGAACACTGAAGCTTTCTTT. Translating it yields CASTPGEGLNTEAFF.

V is TRBV5-8 and J is TRBJ2-1; 7 bases are a match to TRBD2. Per the germline V gene, CDR1 is SGHTS and CDR2 is YDEGEE. This CDR3 region has 15 residues. Trimming took 8 bases from V and 0 from J; bases not matched to a gene: 8. CDR3 residues: CARLAGQSSYNEQFF. The DNA for the CDR3 is TGTGCCAGATTAGCGGGCCAGAGCTCCTACAATGAGCAGTTCTTC.

The chain joins TRBV2 to TRBJ2-3; D possibly corresponds to TRBD1 (6 bases). This CDR3 is built from 12 residues. V was shortened by 6 bases and J by 6 bases, with 10 bases between the two germline ends. Germline CDR1 is SNHLY and CDR2 is FYNNEI. CDR3 DNA sequence: TGTGCCAGCAGCGACAGGTGGGATACGCAGTATTTT. Translation: CASSDRWDTQYF. Using reference TRBV2 and TRBJ2-3 for the parts outside the CDR3, the full variable domain is EPEVTQTPSHQVTQMGQEVILRCVPISNHLYFYWYRQILGQKVEFLVSFYNNEISEKSEIFDDQFSVERPDGSNFTLKIRSTKLEDSAMYFCASSDRWDTQYFGPGTRLTVL.

The V gene is TRBV4-2, the J gene TRBJ1-1; 7 positions agree with TRBD1. CDR1 and CDR2 from the germline V gene are LGHNA and YNFKEQ. This CDR3 spans 15 amino acids. V trimming: 1 base; J trimming: 1 base; junction bases outside the gene matches: 3. CDR3 DNA sequence: TGTGCCAGCAGCCAAGTTGACAGGGAGAACACTGAAGCTTTCTTT. It yields the protein CASSQVDRENTEAFF.

CDR3 in DNA: TGTGCCAGCACCAAAGGGGGCGCGCCCCAGCATTTT. Translating gives CASTKGGAPQHF. The gene calls are TRBV7-4 and TRBJ1-5; 7 bases match TRBD1. V was pared by 7 bases and J by 9 bases, with 6 bases of the junction left unmatched. CDR1 and CDR2 from the germline V gene are SGHVT and SQSDAQ. The length of the CDR3 is 12 residues.

CDR3 DNA sequence: TGCAGCTCCCGAGGGGGATCGTACAATGAGCAGTTCTTC. It specifies CSSRGGSYNEQFF. The chain has TRBV29-1 and TRBJ2-1, with D tentatively TRBD1 (6 bases). The length of the CDR3 is 13 residues. Trimming left V 8 bases short and J 4 bases short, with 15 bases between. CDR1 and CDR2 from the germline V gene are SQVTM and ANQGSEA.

This clone turned up a few times. This chain links TRBV4-3 with TRBJ1-5, with D possibly TRBD1 on 6 matching bases. From germline, CDR1 is LGHNA and CDR2 YSLEER. Trimming took off 4 bases at V and 0 bases at J, with 10 bases between the two ends. This CDR3 contains 15 residues. CDR3 sequence reads: CASSLKGGSNQPQHF. The CDR3 nucleotides read TGCGCCAGCAGCCTAAAAGGGGGTAGCAATCAGCCCCAGCATTTT.

The chain couples TRBV10-3 to TRBJ1-1, with D tentatively TRBD1 (6 bases). CDR1 is ENHRY and CDR2 is SYGVKD in the germline V gene. V was pared by 6 bases and J by 0 bases, with 11 bases between. There are 14 residues in the CDR3. The CDR3 DNA reads TGTGCCATCAGACAGGACAGTTTGAACACTGAAGCTTTCTTT. It is translated as CAIRQDSLNTEAFF.

V is TRBV24-1 and J is TRBJ2-3; a possible D gene is TRBD2 (5 bases). The CDR3 has 14 amino acids. Germline CDR1 is KGHDR and CDR2 is SFDVKD. Trimming cost V 5 bases and J 1 base, with 9 bases left between them. CDR3 coding DNA: TGTGCCACCAGTGTCGAGGGCGGCACAGATACGCAGTATTTT. It codes for CATSVEGGTDTQYF.

In DNA form, the CDR3 reads TGTGCCAGCAGCTCCTCGAACGGGAGATACGAGCAGTACTTC. The encoded protein is CASSSSNGRYEQYF. The V call is TRBV7-2, the J call TRBJ2-7; TRBD2 might be the D (6 bases). Germline V CDR1 and CDR2: SGHTA, FQGNSA. There are 14 residues in the CDR3. Trimming shortened V by 4 bases and J by 4 bases, and 14 bases separated the two germline ends.